The clone carrying this T cell receptor beta chain was detected ten times or more. CDR3 length: 15 amino acids. V was trimmed by 2 bases and J by 0 bases, leaving 11 bases between them. Germline CDR1 reads MNHEY; CDR2 reads SVGAGI. The sample belongs to a study of T-cell reconstitution after alpha-beta-depleted transplantation in children. As it was prepared, the TCRbeta library received unique molecular identifiers. MiXCR was run by TCRdb on the PCR reads, yielding one entry per CDR3 protein. This table holds approximately 250,000 distinct CDR3 sequences, about a quarter found once. The source of this sequence is a girl aged 2 to 10 with Fanconi anemia, due to receive a stem cell transplant. The chain couples TRBV6-5 to TRBJ2-7, with D unclear. Sequenced material: PBMCs, taken before TCRalphabeta/CD19-depleted stem cell transplant. The CDR3 reads CASSYGSEISYEQYF. CDR3 DNA sequence: TGTGCCAGCAGTTACGGGTCGGAGATCTCCTACGAGCAGTACTTC.